The rows below give T cell receptor beta chains drawn from one sample of a study of blood T cell repertoires in COVID-19. Here immunoSEQ multiplex PCR was the method, and the copy in TCRdb shows in-frame clones only, minus some. The sample has approximately 200,000 clones; 87% are singletons. The specimen was peripheral blood. All receptors come from a man in his fifties or sixties who had recovered from COVID-19. The CDR3 runs from the conserved cysteine through the conserved F or W. A D gene is named only where the DNA matches it firmly. The size of a clone is reported for some rows only, either as once, few or many, or as a class for expanded clones.

V,size,D,J,DNA,CDR3
TRBV4-1,-,-,TRBJ1-2,TGCGCCAGCAGCCAAGAAACCGGTAACTATGGCTACACCTTC,CASSQETGNYGYTF
TRBV29-1,-,TRBD1,TRBJ1-2,TGCAGCGTTGAACCTATTGACAGGGGAAAAAGTGGCTACACCTTC,CSVEPIDRGKSGYTF
TRBV4-3,-,-,TRBJ2-5,TGCGCCAGCAGCCAAGTTGGGGAGGAGACCCAGTACTTC,CASSQVGEETQYF
TRBV6-5,-,TRBD1,TRBJ2-5,TGTGCCAGCAGTTCCCCTCTCTCGACAGGGGTAAAGACCCAGTACTTC,CASSSPLSTGVKTQYF
TRBV5-1,-,TRBD1,TRBJ2-7,TGCGCCAGCAGCTCTTGGACAGGGGGGCCTTACGAGCAGTACTTC,CASSSWTGGPYEQYF
TRBV2,-,-,TRBJ2-1,TGTGCCACCAGTTACTACAATGAGCAGTTCTTC,CATSYYNEQFF
TRBV7-3,-,TRBD2,TRBJ2-3,TGTGCCAGCAGCCAGGGACTATCAGATACGCAGTATTTT,CASSQGLSDTQYF
TRBV16,-,-,TRBJ2-7,TGTGCCAGCAGCGAGGTCGCTTACGAGCAGTACTTC,CASSEVAYEQYF
TRBV7-3,-,-,TRBJ2-3,TGTGCCAGCAGCCCGAGTTACACAGATACGCAGTATTTT,CASSPSYTDTQYF
TRBV9,-,TRBD1,TRBJ1-2,TGTGCCAGCAGCGTGGGGACAGGCTCTAACTATGGCTACACCTTC,CASSVGTGSNYGYTF
TRBV5-3,-,-,TRBJ1-2,TGTGCCAGAAGCTTTTCAGGGCGCGGGGGCTATGGCTACACCTTC,CARSFSGRGGYGYTF
TRBV11-3,-,-,TRBJ1-1,TGTGCCAGCAGCTTAGATCGACAGCGAGTAAACACTGAAGCTTTCTTT,CASSLDRQRVNTEAFF
TRBV4-1,-,TRBD2,TRBJ2-2,TGCGCCAGCAGCCTTTGGGGGCTAGCGGGAGGGAACACCGGGGAGCTGTTTTTT,CASSLWGLAGGNTGELFF
TRBV7-2,-,TRBD2,TRBJ2-1,TGTGCCAGCAGCTCACTGCCACTAGCGGGAGCCTACAATGAGCAGTTCTTC,CASSSLPLAGAYNEQFF
TRBV28,many,-,TRBJ2-7,TGTGCCAGCAGTGCAACATACGAGCAGTACTTC,CASSATYEQYF
TRBV28,-,TRBD2,TRBJ2-7,TGTGCCAGCGAAAGGGGACTAGCGGGAGCAGGCGAGCAGTACTTC,CASERGLAGAGEQYF
TRBV2,few,TRBD2,TRBJ2-1,TGTGCCAGCAGTGAAGCGGGGCTAGCGGGGTTCTTC,CASSEAGLAGFF
TRBV10-3,-,TRBD2,TRBJ2-5,TGTGCCATCCGGGAGGAGGTACTGGGGACCCAGTACTTC,CAIREEVLGTQYF
TRBV15,once,-,TRBJ2-7,TGTGCCACCAGCGCTAAGGGAGGCTACGAGCAGTACTTC,CATSAKGGYEQYF
TRBV7-2,-,TRBD2,TRBJ2-3,TGTGCCAGCAGTACTGGACTAGCGGGCTTCACAGATACGCAGTATTTT,CASSTGLAGFTDTQYF
TRBV7-8,-,TRBD2,TRBJ2-7,TGTGCCAGCAGCATTAGCGGGCGCATTTACTCCTACGAGCAGTACTTC,CASSISGRIYSYEQYF
TRBV7-3,-,-,TRBJ1-6,TGTGCCAGCAGCTATACAGGTTATAATTCACCCCTCCACTTT,CASSYTGYNSPLHF
TRBV2,-,-,TRBJ1-3,TGTGCCAGCCTATTACGGGGGGCCGGTGGAAACACCATATATTTT,CASLLRGAGGNTIYF
TRBV11-2,-,TRBD2,TRBJ2-1,TGTGCCAGCAGCTTTACTAGCGGGACCCCAGGGCAGTTCTTC,CASSFTSGTPGQFF
TRBV18,-,-,TRBJ2-7,TGTGCCAGCTCACCCAGGAACAGGGAGACTTCCTACGAGCAGTACTTC,CASSPRNRETSYEQYF
TRBV7-6,-,-,TRBJ2-7,TGTGCCAGCAGCGCAGACACAATATCCTACGAGCAGTACTTC,CASSADTISYEQYF